These 8 T cell receptor beta chains came from one sample sequenced in a study of vaccination effects on CD4 cells after COVID-19. At the end of around eleven days of culture, CD4+ T cells were isolated. Vaccine administered to participants consisted of two doses of either BNT162b2 or mRNA-1273. The protocol was immunoSEQ multiplex PCR, while the TCRdb copy is restricted to in-frame clones and leaves out a portion. In the table there are 42,000 or so clones, approximately 72% of which are singletons. For these TCRs, the target antigens are not known. Specimen: CD4+ T cells from PBMCs cultured without peptide, collected after COVID-19 vaccination. Receptors originate from a human donor who received a COVID-19 vaccine.

The rearrangement joins TRBV7-9 to TRBJ1-1, with a possible D match to TRBD1 (6 bases). Trimming shortened V by 5 bases and J by 3 bases, and 22 bases separated the two germline ends. CDR1 SEHNR and CDR2 FQNEAQ come from the germline V gene (reference sequence). The CDR3 consists of 17 residues. The CDR3 reads CASSPIYGRGGDTEAFF. The CDR3 DNA reads TGTGCCAGCAGCCCCATATATGGGAGGGGGGGGGACACTGAAGCTTTCTTT.

This clone was seen a handful of times. V is TRBV7-9 and J is TRBJ1-2; no firm D call. The germline V gene has CDR1 SEHNR and CDR2 FQNEAQ (reference sequence). V lost 1 base and J 2 bases, leaving 14 bases between the germline ends. The CDR3 contains 16 residues. CDR3 residues: CASSLGGAQPNYGYTF. The CDR3 DNA reads as TGTGCCAGCAGCTTAGGGGGTGCGCAGCCAAACTATGGCTACACCTTC.

The rearrangement joins TRBV5-4 to TRBJ1-1; 9 positions agree with TRBD1. CDR1 and CDR2 from the germline V gene are SGHNT and YYREEE (reference sequence). V lost 10 bases to trimming and J lost 4 bases; unmatched junction nucleotides: 11. The CDR3 contains 14 residues. The CDR3 nucleotides read TGTGCCGTTAAGAAGGGACAGGGTGGCACTGAAGCTTTCTTT. Amino acid sequence: CAVKKGQGGTEAFF.

The J gene is TRBJ2-3, the V gene TRBV11-2; 7 bases agree with TRBD1. V trimming: 4 bases; J trimming: 1 base; junction bases outside the gene matches: 8. CDR1 and CDR2 (germline): SGHAT, FQNNGV. The CDR3 has 16 amino acids. As DNA, the CDR3 is TGTGCCAGCAGCTCGAAATTCCAGGGGGGCACAGATACGCAGTATTTT. Its translation: CASSSKFQGGTDTQYF.

This clone was seen more than once but under ten times. The V call is TRBV3-1 (or the pseudogene TRBV3-2), the J call TRBJ1-5, with D perhaps matching TRBD1 (5 bases). V was cut by 5 bases and J by 0 bases, with 11 bases left in between. Germline V lookup: CDR1 LGHDT, CDR2 YNNKEL (reference sequence). The CDR3 is 15 amino acids. This chain's CDR3 is CASSTGPHSNQPQHF. Here the CDR3 DNA reads TGTGCCAGCAGCACGGGACCGCATAGCAATCAGCCCCAGCATTTT.

The rearrangement uses TRBV2 and TRBJ1-1; TRBD1 agrees at 9 bases. The germline CDR1 and CDR2 sequences are SNHLY and FYNNEI. V lost 7 bases to trimming and J lost 1 base; unmatched junction nucleotides: 4. CDR3 size: 14 residues. This CDR3 is CASTGQGGNTEAFF. The CDR3 DNA is TGTGCCAGCACGGGACAGGGTGGGAACACTGAAGCTTTCTTT.

The J gene is TRBJ1-2, the V gene TRBV5-4; D ambiguous. The CDR3 runs 13 residues. Germline CDR1 reads SGHNT; CDR2 reads YYREEE (reference sequence). V was cut by 0 bases and J by 2 bases, with 5 bases left in between. The CDR3 bases are TGTGCCAGCAGCTTGGAGGAGAACTATGGCTACACCTTC. It specifies CASSLEENYGYTF.

This chain uses TRBV5-5 with TRBJ1-5, with D perhaps matching TRBD1 (5 bases). The germline V gene has CDR1 SGHKS and CDR2 YYEKEE (reference sequence). The CDR3 extends over 15 amino acids. Trimming stripped 1 base from V and 4 bases from J, with 12 bases between. CDR3 loop: CASSLLGERNQPQHF. The DNA of the CDR3 is TGTGCCAGCAGCTTGTTGGGGGAACGAAATCAGCCCCAGCATTTT.